This T cell receptor beta chain was observed in a study of cytomegalovirus exposure and HLA in healthy donors. PCR employed 60 Vbeta and 13 Jbeta primers. The method was immunoSEQ multiplex PCR; TCRdb's version includes in-frame clones alone and lacks a portion of them. In the table there are about 190,000 clones, around 67% of which are singletons. CDR3 length: 12 residues. The germline V gene encodes CDR1 SEHNR and CDR2 FQNEAQ (reference sequence). Overall study results and limits: Upon later analysis, TCR association rates were observed to vary by HLA locus, being highest for DRB1 and lowest for HLA-C.

On this clone itself: Its antigen is undetermined. At one of its ends the junction is not consistent with the germline gene, which may arise from a read error.

This clonotype was obtained from a woman aged 25 to 45 in good health and CMV-seropositive. Sample: PBMCs. This rearrangement joins TRBV7-9 to TRBJ2-7; perhaps TRBD1 as D (6 bases). This CDR3 is CSSSVQGYEQYF. CDR3 DNA sequence: TGTTCCAGCAGCGTACAGGGCTACGAGCAGTACTTC.